A single sample is the source of the 10 T cell receptor beta chains below, sequenced in a study of regulatory T cells in long-lasting Graves disease (dated by TCRdb to the early 2020s). The library was prepared using multiplex PCR. Sequenced using an Illumina HiSeq 4000. TCR beta libraries were built with iRepertoire HTBI primers and Arm-PCR amplification of CDR3 regions. TCRdb handled the public reads itself, with Q25 trimming in fastp and clone calling in MiXCR, and kept productive beta chains. Each entry is one CDR3 protein sequence, shown with its most common DNA and genes. In all, the sample holds 600,000 to 850,000 distinct CDR3 sequences, and around 30% of those were seen once. Around 40% of the sample is in the top ten clones. Interpreted using the paper, the time point label stands for: persistent/refractory GD, antithyroid drugs over 5 years with positive TRAb. For both TCR sequencing and RNA sequencing, RNA was extracted from PBMCs in TRIzol.

The input for sequencing was peripheral blood mononuclear cells (PBMCs), taken when the disease was refractory, from a patient treated with antithyroid drugs. These receptors came from a female donor with Graves disease.

This clonotype was seen more than once but under ten times. The chain joins TRBV19 to TRBJ2-1; D remains unclear. Between the trimmed V and J ends, which lost 6 bases and 5 bases, there was a span of 14 bases. This CDR3 contains 14 residues. Germline assignment: CDR1 LNHDA and CDR2 SQIVND (reference sequence). CDR3 loop: CASRRTVGHNEQFF. In DNA, the CDR3 is TGTGCCAGTAGGAGGACGGTCGGCCACAATGAGCAGTTCTTC.

The rearrangement links TRBV15 to TRBJ1-5, with D hard to call. The CDR3 runs to 15 residues. Germline V gene sequence: CDR1 LNHNV, CDR2 YYDKDF (reference sequence). Between the trimmed V and J ends, which lost 0 bases and 4 bases, there was a span of 10 bases. As DNA, the CDR3 is TGTGCCACCAGCAGAGATCGTGCCATGAATCAGCCCCAGCATTTT. It translates to CATSRDRAMNQPQHF.

This clonotype came up a few times. The chain links TRBV11-2 to TRBJ1-3; no definite D call. The germline CDR1 and CDR2 sequences are SGHAT and FQNNGV. Trimming shortened V by 5 bases and J by 3 bases, and 14 bases separated the two germline ends. The CDR3 length is 15 residues. DNA for the CDR3: TGTGCCAGCAGCCCCCGGGTCCAAAGTGGAAACACCATATATTTT. Its translation is CASSPRVQSGNTIYF.

The V gene is TRBV5-1, the J gene TRBJ1-5, with 8 bases matching TRBD1. Looked up from germline, CDR1 is SGHRS and CDR2 is YFSETQ. V lost 0 bases and J lost 9; bases outside the gene matches: 5. The CDR3 sequence is 14 residues long. CDR3 sequence (DNA): TGCGCCAGCAGCTTGGGACAGGGGTGGGCGCCCCAGCATTTT. Its translation: CASSLGQGWAPQHF. Full variable domain (remainder filled in from reference TRBV5-1 and TRBJ1-5): KAGVTQTPRYLIKTRGQQVTLSCSPISGHRSVSWYQQTPGQGLQFLFEYFSETQRNKGNFPGRFSGRQFSNSRSEMNVSTLELGDSALYLCASSLGQGWAPQHFGDGTRLSIL.

This clonotype was seen more than once but under ten times. The chain carries TRBV29-1 and TRBJ2-5, with 7 bases aligning to TRBD2. This CDR3 has 15 amino acids. Germline V lookup: CDR1 SQVTM, CDR2 ANQGSEA. The ends lost 3 bases at V and 4 bases at J; junction bases unmatched: 11. CDR3 protein: CSVEVAGEPRETQYF. The CDR3 region has the DNA TGCAGCGTTGAGGTGGCGGGAGAACCGAGAGAGACCCAGTACTTC.

V usage is TRBV12-3 or TRBV12-4 and J usage is TRBJ1-5; D might be TRBD1 (5 bases). The CDR3 is made up of 14 amino acids. V was cut by 0 bases and J by 11 bases, with 14 bases left in between. The CDR3 protein is CASSLAAGQLAQHF. DNA of the CDR3: TGTGCCAGCAGTTTAGCGGCAGGACAACTTGCCCAGCATTTT.

Concerning this clonotype itself: Lacking the conserved final phenylalanine or tryptophan, this CDR3 likely reflects a read error. The chain recombines TRBV6-2 or TRBV6-3 with TRBJ1-1; D is unresolved. The CDR3 has 12 residues. V dropped 8 bases and J dropped 5 bases, with 12 bases sitting between them. The germline CDR1 and CDR2 sequences are MNHEY and SVGEGT. The DNA of the CDR3 is TGTGCCAGCGCCGGAGGGAGGACTGAAGCTTTCTCT. This gives the protein CASAGGRTEAFS.

This clonotype was seen a handful of times. The chain employs TRBV15 and TRBJ1-5; 7 positions agree with TRBD1. CDR1 and CDR2 from the germline V gene are LNHNV and YYDKDF (reference sequence). Germline trimming cut 8 bases from V and 3 bases from J; bases unmatched to any gene: 7. The CDR3 length is 14 residues. CDR3 residues: CATQNDRVNQPQHF. CDR3 in DNA: TGTGCCACCCAGAATGACAGGGTCAATCAGCCCCAGCATTTT.

The sample holds a few counts of this clonotype. The chain has TRBV15 and TRBJ1-4; D is uncertain. The CDR3 has 16 residues. The germline gives CDR1 LNHNV, CDR2 YYDKDF (reference sequence). The V and J ends lost 0 bases and 8 bases respectively, with 16 bases between them. The CDR3 protein is CATSRDRKGPREKLFF. CDR3 in DNA: TGTGCCACCAGCAGAGATAGGAAAGGCCCTAGGGAAAAACTGTTTTTT.

This clonotype has a single count. The CDR3: CSVEGHHTGELFF. For the CDR3, the DNA is TGCAGCGTTGAGGGACACCACACCGGGGAGCTGTTTTTT. The J gene is TRBJ2-2, the V gene TRBV29-1, with TRBD1 as a possible D gene (6 bases). The germline V and J ends were trimmed by 3 bases and 3 bases, with 8 bases remaining between them. The CDR3 has 13 amino acids. The germline gives CDR1 SQVTM, CDR2 ANQGSEA.